The 8 T cell receptor beta chains below come from one sample, sequenced in a study of regulatory T cells in long-lasting Graves disease (dated by TCRdb to the early 2020s). Libraries were prepared through multiplex PCR. Reads for this sample came from an Illumina HiSeq 4000. TCR beta libraries were built with iRepertoire HTBI primers and Arm-PCR amplification of CDR3 regions. TCRdb cleaned the public reads at Q25 with fastp, built clones with MiXCR and kept in-frame beta chains. Entries are consolidated by CDR3 protein sequence, retaining the most common genes and DNA. The sample contains some 250,000 distinct CDR3 sequences, 18% of them found a single time. 14% of the sample is held by the ten biggest clonotypes. What this sample's time point label stands for: newly diagnosed GD, antithyroid drugs for less than 3 months. For both TCR sequencing and RNA sequencing, RNA was extracted from PBMCs using TRIzol.

The data also belong to a second study, concerning T cells in Graves' hyperthyroidism and ophthalmopathy.

Sequenced here: peripheral blood mononuclear cells (PBMCs), sampled at new diagnosis, from a patient treated with antithyroid drugs. These receptors were taken from a woman in her 30s with Graves disease. Donor details come from another sample of the same person, matched by shared clones.

The chain joins TRBV4-1 to TRBJ1-6; D is unclear. The germline V gene has CDR1 MGHRA and CDR2 YSYEKL. The CDR3 is 12 amino acids. V gave up 1 base and J gave up 10 bases, with 5 bases separating them. CDR3 in amino acids: CASSQVSSPLHF. The DNA for the CDR3 is TGCGCCAGCAGCCAAGTCTCCTCACCCCTCCACTTT.

This clonotype was counted at least ten times. The chain combines TRBV28 with TRBJ1-1, with TRBD1 as a possible D gene (6 bases). Trimming took 6 bases from V and 2 from J, leaving 13 bases between them. CDR3 length: 14 amino acids. Looked up from germline, CDR1 is MDHEN and CDR2 is SYDVKM. DNA of the CDR3: TGTGCCAGCAGCCGGGGGGGCTCAAACACTGAAGCTTTCTTT. It yields the protein CASSRGGSNTEAFF.

In this sample, this clonotype turned up many times. This sequence joins TRBV18 and TRBJ2-4; D is possibly TRBD1 or TRBD2 (6 bases each). From germline, CDR1 is KGHSH and CDR2 LQKENI. The CDR3 runs to 15 residues. V gave up 6 bases and J gave up 1 base, with 13 bases separating them. As DNA, the CDR3 is TGTGCCAGCTCGCAGATAGGGGGGGCCAAAAACATTCAGTACTTC. This codes for CASSQIGGAKNIQYF.

At least ten counts were recorded for this clonotype. The chain links TRBV18 to TRBJ2-2; the D gene is possibly TRBD1 (6 bases). The germline V gene encodes CDR1 KGHSH and CDR2 LQKENI. This CDR3 has 14 residues. With 7 bases removed from V and 8 bases from J, the gap between germline ends came to 17 bases. The CDR3 is CASFQGQLAGELFF. In DNA form, the CDR3 reads TGTGCCAGCTTCCAAGGACAGTTAGCGGGGGAGCTGTTTTTT.

The genes are TRBV13 and TRBJ2-7; 12 nucleotides match TRBD2. V dropped 5 bases and J dropped 1; count of bases not matched to a gene: 12. Germline values: CDR1 PRHDT, CDR2 FYEKMQ (reference sequence). This CDR3 is 18 amino acids long. The CDR3 here is CASSARLAGAARSYEQYF. The CDR3 DNA sequence: TGTGCCAGCAGCGCAAGACTAGCGGGAGCGGCTAGGTCCTACGAGCAGTACTTC.

This clonotype was detected ten times or more. CDR3 nucleotides: TGTGCCAGCTCACCGCGGGTATCCAACATTCAGTACTTC. Its translation: CASSPRVSNIQYF. The chain uses TRBV18 and TRBJ2-4; tentative D call: TRBD2 (5 bases). CDR3 length equals 13 residues. CDR1 and CDR2 (germline): KGHSH, LQKENI. Trimming pared 3 bases from V and 7 bases from J, leaving 10 bases between.

This clonotype was recorded many times. The chain joins TRBV3-1 to TRBJ2-3; no firm D call. The CDR3 covers 12 residues. The germline V and J ends were trimmed by 4 bases and 7 bases, with 9 bases remaining between them. CDR1 LGHDT and CDR2 YNNKEL come from the germline V gene (reference sequence). CDR3 DNA: TGTGCCAGCAGCCCCCAGGCGAATACGCAGTATTTT. Its protein is CASSPQANTQYF.

This clonotype has a count of ten or more. This chain uses TRBV2 with TRBJ2-7; 7 bases align to TRBD1. The V segment lost 10 bases and the J segment 2 bases; nucleotides outside the gene matches: 5. Germline loops: CDR1 SNHLY, CDR2 FYNNEI. The CDR3 contains 12 residues. CDR3 sequence reads: CATKGAPYEQYF. CDR3 DNA sequence: TGTGCCACCAAGGGGGCCCCCTACGAGCAGTACTTC.